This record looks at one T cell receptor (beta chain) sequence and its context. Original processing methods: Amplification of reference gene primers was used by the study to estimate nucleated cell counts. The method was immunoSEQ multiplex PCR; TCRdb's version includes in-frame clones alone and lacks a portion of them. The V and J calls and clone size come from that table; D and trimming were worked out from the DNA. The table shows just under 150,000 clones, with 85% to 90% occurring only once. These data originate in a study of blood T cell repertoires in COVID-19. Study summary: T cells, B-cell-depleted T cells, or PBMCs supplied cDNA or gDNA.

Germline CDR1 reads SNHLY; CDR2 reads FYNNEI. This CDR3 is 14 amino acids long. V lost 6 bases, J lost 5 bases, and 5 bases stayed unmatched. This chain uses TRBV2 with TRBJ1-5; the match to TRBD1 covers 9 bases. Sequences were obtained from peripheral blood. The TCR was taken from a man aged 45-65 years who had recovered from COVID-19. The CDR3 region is CASRDRGRYQPQHF. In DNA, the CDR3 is TGTGCCAGCAGGGACAGGGGACGTTATCAGCCCCAGCATTTT. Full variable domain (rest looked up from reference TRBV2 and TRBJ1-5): EPEVTQTPSHQVTQMGQEVILRCVPISNHLYFYWYRQILGQKVEFLVSFYNNEISEKSEIFDDQFSVERPDGSNFTLKIRSTKLEDSAMYFCASRDRGRYQPQHFGDGTRLSIL.